The 2 T cell receptor beta chains in this list originate from one sample, sequenced in a study of early T cells in non-severe SARS-CoV-2 infection. TCRdb passed the 5' RACE reads through MiXCR, listing each CDR3 protein once. The repertoire holds 99,000 or so distinct CDR3 sequences, roughly 17% seen once, with about 1.3% in the top ten. Sample: whole blood. The receptors shown here come from an adult who was a healthcare worker with PCR-confirmed SARS-CoV-2 infection or an uninfected control (not recorded which).

V gene TRBV3-1 combines with J gene TRBJ1-6; no reliable D call. V gave up 5 bases and J gave up 6 bases, with 14 bases separating them. The germline V gene encodes CDR1 LGHDT and CDR2 YNNKEL (reference sequence). There are 15 residues in the CDR3. The CDR3 is CASSYWGDTNSPLHF. The CDR3, as DNA: TGTGCCAGCAGCTATTGGGGAGATACTAATTCACCCCTCCACTTT.

This clonotype was seen repeatedly, ten times or more. This sequence joins TRBV7-9 and TRBJ2-1; 8 nucleotides align to TRBD1. This CDR3 region has 14 residues. Germline assignment: CDR1 SEHNR and CDR2 FQNEAQ (reference sequence). With 2 bases clipped from V and 5 bases from J, the junction kept 2 bases outside the gene matches. The CDR3 sequence is CASSLQGAHNEQFF. CDR3 coding DNA: TGTGCCAGCAGCTTACAGGGGGCGCACAATGAGCAGTTCTTC.